This TCR beta chain was recovered during a study of cytomegalovirus exposure and HLA in healthy donors. Study summary: An analysis done earlier identified about 120 million unique TCR beta sequences from 200 million or so T cells.

The PCR employed 60 Vbeta primers together with 13 Jbeta primers. The data were produced by immunoSEQ multiplex PCR, yet TCRdb's version contains in-frame clones alone and is incomplete. The sample has 200,000 to 250,000 clones; over 65% are singletons. Worth noting for this clone: The antigen remains unidentified.

Notes on the study in general: The majority of TCR sequences were rare, yet some public TCRs appeared in many donors.

Input material: PBMCs. The sequence derives from a young man in good health and CMV-seronegative.

The DNA of the CDR3 is TGTGCCACCAGCAGAGTAGGCGCGGACATGTTCAATAGCAATCAGCCCCAGCATTTT. Translated, it gives CATSRVGADMFNSNQPQHF. The chain is built from TRBV15 and TRBJ1-5, with D possibly matching TRBD1 (5 bases). Germline V gene data show CDR1 as LNHNV and CDR2 as YYDKDF (reference sequence). The CDR3 sequence is 19 residues long. The V end lost 1 base, the J end lost 0 bases, and 19 bases lay between the germline ends.